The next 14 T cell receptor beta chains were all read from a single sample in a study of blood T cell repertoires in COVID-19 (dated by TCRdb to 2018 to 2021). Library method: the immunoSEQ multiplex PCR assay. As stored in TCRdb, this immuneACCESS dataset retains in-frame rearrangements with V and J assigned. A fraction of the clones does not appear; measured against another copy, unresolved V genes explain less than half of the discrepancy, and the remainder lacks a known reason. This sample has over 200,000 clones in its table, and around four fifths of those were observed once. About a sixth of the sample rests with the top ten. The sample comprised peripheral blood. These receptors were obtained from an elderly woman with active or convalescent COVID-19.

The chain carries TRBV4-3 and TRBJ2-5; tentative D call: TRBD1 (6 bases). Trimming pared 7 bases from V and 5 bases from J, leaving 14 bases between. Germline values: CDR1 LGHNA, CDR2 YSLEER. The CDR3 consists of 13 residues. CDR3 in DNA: TGCGCCAGCAAAGAACAGGGTGCGGAGACCCAGTACTTC. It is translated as CASKEQGAETQYF.

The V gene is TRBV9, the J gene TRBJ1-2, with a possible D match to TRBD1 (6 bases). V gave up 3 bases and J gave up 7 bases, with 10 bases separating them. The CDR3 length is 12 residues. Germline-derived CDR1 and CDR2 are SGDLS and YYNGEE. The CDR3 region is CASSGYRVGYTF. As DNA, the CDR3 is TGTGCCAGCAGCGGATACAGGGTTGGCTACACCTTC.

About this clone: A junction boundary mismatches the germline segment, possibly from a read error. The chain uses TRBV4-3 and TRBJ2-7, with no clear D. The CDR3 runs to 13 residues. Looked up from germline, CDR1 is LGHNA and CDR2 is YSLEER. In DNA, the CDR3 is TGCGCCAGCAGCCAAGATCTGGTATTGGAGCAGTGCTTC. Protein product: CASSQDLVLEQCF.

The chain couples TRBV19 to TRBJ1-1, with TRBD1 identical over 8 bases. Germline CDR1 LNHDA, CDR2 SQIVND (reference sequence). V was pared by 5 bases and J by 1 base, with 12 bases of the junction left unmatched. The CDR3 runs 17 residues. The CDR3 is CASSVGRGRASNTEAFF. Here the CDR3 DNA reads TGTGCCAGTAGTGTCGGCAGGGGGCGTGCGTCGAACACTGAAGCTTTCTTT.

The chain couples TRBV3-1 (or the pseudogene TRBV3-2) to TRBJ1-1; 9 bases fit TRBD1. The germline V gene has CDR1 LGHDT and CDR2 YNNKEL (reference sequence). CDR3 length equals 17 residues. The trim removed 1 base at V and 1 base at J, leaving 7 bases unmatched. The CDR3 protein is CASSQGRDRGGNTEAFF. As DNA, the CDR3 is TGTGCCAGCAGCCAAGGGCGAGACAGGGGGGGGAACACTGAAGCTTTCTTT.

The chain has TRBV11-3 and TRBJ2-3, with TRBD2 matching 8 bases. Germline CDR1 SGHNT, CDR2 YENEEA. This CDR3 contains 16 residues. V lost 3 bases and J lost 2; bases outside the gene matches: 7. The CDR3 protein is CASSLIGGGPTDTQYF. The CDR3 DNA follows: TGTGCCAGCAGCTTGATCGGGGGGGGGCCCACAGATACGCAGTATTTT.

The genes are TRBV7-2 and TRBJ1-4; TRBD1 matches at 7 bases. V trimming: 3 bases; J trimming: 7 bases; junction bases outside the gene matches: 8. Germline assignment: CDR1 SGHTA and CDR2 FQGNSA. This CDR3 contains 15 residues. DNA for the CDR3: TGTGCCAGCAGCTTTCTTGGGACAGAGAGTGAAAAACTGTTTTTT. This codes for CASSFLGTESEKLFF.

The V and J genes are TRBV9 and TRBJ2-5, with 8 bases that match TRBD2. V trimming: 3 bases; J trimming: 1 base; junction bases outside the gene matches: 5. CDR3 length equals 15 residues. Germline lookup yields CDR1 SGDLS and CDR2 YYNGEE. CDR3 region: CASSGRAGAQETQYF. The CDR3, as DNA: TGTGCCAGCAGCGGACGAGCGGGGGCCCAAGAGACCCAGTACTTC.

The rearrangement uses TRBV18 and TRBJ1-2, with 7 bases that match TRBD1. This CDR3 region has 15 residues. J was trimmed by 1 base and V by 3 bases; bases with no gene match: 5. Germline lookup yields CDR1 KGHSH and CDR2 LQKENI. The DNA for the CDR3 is TGTGCCAGCTCACCCGGACAGGCCTTTAACTATGGCTACACCTTC. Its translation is CASSPGQAFNYGYTF.

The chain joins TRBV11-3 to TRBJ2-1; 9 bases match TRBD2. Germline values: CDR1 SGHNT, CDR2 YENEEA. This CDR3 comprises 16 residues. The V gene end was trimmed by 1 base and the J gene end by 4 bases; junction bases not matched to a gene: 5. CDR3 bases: TGTGCCAGCAGCTTAGGAGGGCTAGCGGGATACAATGAGCAGTTCTTC. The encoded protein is CASSLGGLAGYNEQFF.

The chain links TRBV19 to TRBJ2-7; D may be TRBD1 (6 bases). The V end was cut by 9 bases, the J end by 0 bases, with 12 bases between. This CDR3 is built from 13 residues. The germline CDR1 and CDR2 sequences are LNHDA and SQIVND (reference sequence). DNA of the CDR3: TGTGCCAGCCAGGGGCCCCTCTCCTACGAGCAGTACTTC. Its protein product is CASQGPLSYEQYF.

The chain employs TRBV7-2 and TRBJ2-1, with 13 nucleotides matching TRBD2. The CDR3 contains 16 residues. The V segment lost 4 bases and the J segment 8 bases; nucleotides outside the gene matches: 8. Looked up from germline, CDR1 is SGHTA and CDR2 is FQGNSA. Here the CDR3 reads CASSSWTSGSGYEQFF. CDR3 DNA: TGTGCCAGCAGCTCCTGGACTAGCGGGAGCGGCTATGAGCAGTTCTTC.

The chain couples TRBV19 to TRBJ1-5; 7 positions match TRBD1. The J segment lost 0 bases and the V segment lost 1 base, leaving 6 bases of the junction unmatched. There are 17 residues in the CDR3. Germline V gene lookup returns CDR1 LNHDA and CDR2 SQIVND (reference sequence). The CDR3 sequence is CASSIGEQGDSNQPQHF. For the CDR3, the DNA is TGTGCCAGTAGTATAGGGGAGCAGGGGGATAGCAATCAGCCCCAGCATTTT.

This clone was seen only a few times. The CDR3 sequence is CASSLYSGANVLTF. CDR3 coding DNA: TGTGCCAGCAGCTTGTACAGTGGGGCCAACGTCCTGACTTTC. This chain joins TRBV9 and TRBJ2-6; D is unresolved. V lost 4 bases to trimming and J lost 3 bases, with 8 bases between them. Germline V CDR1 and CDR2: SGDLS, YYNGEE. The CDR3 has 14 amino acids.